Listed below are T cell receptor beta chains from one sample, sequenced in a study of OX40 agonist ivuxolimab in advanced cancers. Data came from immunoSEQ multiplex PCR; TCRdb stores just in-frame clones and leaves some out. The sample records about 83,000 clones, roughly 80% being singletons. The sample here was CD4+ or CD8+ T cells sorted from blood, taken in a trial of the OX40 agonist ivuxolimab. These receptors all stem from an adult with an advanced solid tumor such as melanoma, head and neck, liver or kidney cancer. CDR3s include the opening cysteine and the closing phenylalanine or tryptophan. D genes are given only for firm matches. Clone size, where shown, is once, few, many, or a class for clones that have expanded.

.	TRBV15	TRBJ1-5	.	CATADSGDQPQHF	TGTGCCACAGCGGACAGCGGGGATCAGCCCCAGCATTTT
.	TRBV27	TRBJ1-5	once	CASSLSFQGSQPQHF	TGTGCCAGCAGTTTATCGTTTCAGGGGAGCCAGCCCCAGCATTTT
.	TRBV5-5	TRBJ2-7	.	CASSLWGYEQYF	TGTGCCAGCAGCTTGTGGGGGTACGAGCAGTACTTC
.	TRBV6-1	TRBJ1-3	.	CASSEGVSGSGNTIYF	TGTGCCAGCAGTGAAGGGGTGTCAGGCTCTGGAAACACCATATATTTT
TRBD1	TRBV6-1	TRBJ1-5	.	CASSEKSGTGFQPQHF	TGTGCCAGCAGTGAAAAATCCGGGACAGGGTTTCAGCCCCAGCATTTT
TRBD1	TRBV4-1	TRBJ2-7	.	CASSPRDRSLEQYF	TGCGCCAGCAGTCCCCGGGACAGATCACTTGAGCAGTACTTC
.	TRBV6-5	TRBJ1-6	.	CASSYLDSPLHF	TGTGCCAGCAGTTACTTAGATTCACCCCTCCACTTT
.	TRBV7-8	TRBJ2-7	.	CASSRQGSYEQYF	TGTGCCAGCAGCCGACAAGGCTCCTACGAGCAGTACTTC
TRBD2	TRBV11-3	TRBJ2-1	.	CASSLDGLAGGYNEQFF	TGTGCCAGCAGCTTAGATGGGCTAGCGGGGGGCTACAATGAGCAGTTCTTC
.	TRBV7-6	TRBJ2-1	.	CASSETLSSYNEQFF	TGTGCCAGCAGCGAGACACTTAGCTCCTACAATGAGCAGTTCTTC
TRBD1	TRBV14	TRBJ2-2	once	CASSQRGQGASYTGELFF	TGTGCCAGCAGCCAAAGGGGGCAGGGTGCCTCTTACACCGGGGAGCTGTTTTTT
TRBD2	TRBV4-1	TRBJ2-3	.	CASSQTERGGSDTQYF	TGCGCCAGCAGCCAGACCGAGCGGGGGGGGTCAGATACGCAGTATTTT
TRBD2	TRBV7-2	TRBJ2-7	once	CASSLWGAGVGEQYF	TGTGCCAGCAGCTTATGGGGAGCGGGAGTAGGCGAGCAGTACTTC
.	TRBV5-8	TRBJ2-7	medium-sized	CASSRVGAPFSYEQYF	TGTGCCAGCAGCCGGGTCGGGGCCCCGTTTTCCTACGAGCAGTACTTC
TRBD1	TRBV19	TRBJ1-4	.	CASSIGQGSIEKLFF	TGTGCCAGTAGTATCGGACAGGGGAGTATAGAAAAACTGTTTTTT
.	TRBV11-2	TRBJ1-6	once	CASSNPTDLSSYNSPLHF	TGTGCCAGCAGCAACCCGACAGACCTGAGCTCCTATAATTCACCCCTCCACTTT
.	TRBV19	TRBJ2-7	.	CASSIGGAGPYEQYF	TGTGCCAGTAGTATAGGGGGTGCGGGACCCTACGAGCAGTACTTC
TRBD1	TRBV6-4	TRBJ1-6	once	CASRGTGNSPLHF	TGTGCCAGCAGGGGGACAGGGAATTCACCCCTCCACTTT
.	TRBV15	TRBJ1-4	.	CATSTPGTAREKLFF	TGTGCCACCAGCACCCCGGGGACCGCACGGGAAAAACTGTTTTTT
.	TRBV7-9	TRBJ2-5	once	CASSKLGGELETQYF	TGTGCCAGCAGCAAACTCGGGGGAGAATTGGAGACCCAGTACTTC
.	TRBV5-8	TRBJ2-5	.	CASSLDPRETQYF	TGTGCCAGCAGCTTGGACCCCCGAGAGACCCAGTACTTC